Sequencing of this T cell receptor (beta chain) was carried out in a study of vaccination effects on CD4 cells after COVID-19. Study summary: ViraFEST assay sequencing came after antigen-specific CD4+ T cells were expanded with viral peptide pools. Everyone in the study got two shots of either the BNT162b2 or mRNA-1273 vaccine. Study-level points and caveats: Clones arising from infection and from vaccination showed marked clonal contraction late after vaccination.

This clone was seen more than once but under ten times. Antigen: not known. Some clones are missing from TCRdb's copy, which holds only in-frame ones; the method was immunoSEQ multiplex PCR. The table includes 45,000 or so clones, around four fifths detected once. Culture proceeded for 10 days, and CD4+ T cells were then isolated. The person's infection with SARS-CoV-2, confirmed by PCR, took place between March and December 2020. V dropped 3 bases and J dropped 5 bases, with 15 bases sitting between them. The CDR3 contains 15 residues. Germline V gene data show CDR1 as SGDLS and CDR2 as YYNGEE. This receptor was identified in a human donor who had a prior SARS-CoV-2 infection. The sequencing used CD4+ T cells from PBMCs cultured without peptide, collected before COVID-19 vaccination. The chain couples TRBV9 to TRBJ2-1; a possible D gene is TRBD2 (6 bases). CDR3 nucleotides: TGTGCCAGCAGCGCTACTAGCCGTTCCCACAATGAGCAGTTCTTC. Protein sequence: CASSATSRSHNEQFF.